Given below is one T cell receptor beta chain in context. Its specificity is unknown. This sample is drawn from a study of Graves' ophthalmopathy and Graves' hyperthyroidism. In the study overall: Specimen type is peripheral blood, obtained at initial diagnosis before any treatment. Study results and limitations: With approximately 90% sensitivity and approximately 80% specificity, a 13-signature model separated ophthalmopathy from stable hyperthyroidism. Ophthalmopathy progression was predicted with approximately 68% sensitivity and 72.22% specificity.

Amplification targeted the TCR beta CDR3 regions, with RNA transcripts as the source material. HTBI primers primed a first-round RT-PCR, and a second-round multiplex PCR followed. Each CDR3 protein gets one entry after TCRdb re-called the multiplex PCR reads with MiXCR. The table lists about 660,000 distinct CDR3 sequences, roughly 39% of them singletons. This CDR3 is built from 13 residues. The V end lost 3 bases, the J end lost 3 bases, and 11 bases lay between the germline ends. Germline V lookup: CDR1 DFQATT, CDR2 SNEGSKA (reference sequence). Uncontrolled infections, pregnancy, lactation or other autoimmune diseases led to patient exclusion.

Specimen: peripheral blood. J is TRBJ1-2 and V is TRBV20-1; D call uncertain. The receptor comes from an adult man with Graves' ophthalmopathy. CDR3: CSARLTDDYGYTF. CDR3 in DNA: TGCAGTGCTAGGCTTACAGACGACTATGGCTACACCTTC.